This note documents a single T cell receptor (beta chain) sequence. The target antigen is unknown. Each sample contributed roughly 100,000 TCR templates to the assay. Libraries were prepared by immunoSEQ multiplex PCR; TCRdb keeps only in-frame clonotypes and omits some of them. The sample records 70,000 to 90,000 clones, approximately 93% being singletons. This CDR3 is built from 18 residues. Germline lookup yields CDR1 LNHDA and CDR2 SQIVND (reference sequence). V trimming: 4 bases; J trimming: 7 bases; junction bases outside the gene matches: 16. This entry comes from a study of siplizumab effects on memory and regulatory T cells. Study-level points and caveats: A major contribution to the alloresponse seemed to be made by naive T cells, which seemed more diverse than memory cells. Roughly 80-95% of dividing CD4+ or CD8+ clones were without an attributable naive or memory phenotype. The authors did not confirm suppressive function in proliferating Tregs from siplizumab cultures.

Sample: CD8+ T cells sorted from blood. This chain uses TRBV19 with TRBJ1-6; TRBD1 matches at 7 bases. This TCR was sampled from a human donor in good health. In nucleotides, the CDR3 is TGTGCCAGTAGTACCATACCCGGGACAGTTTCTGCAAATTCACCCCTCCACTTT. It codes for CASSTIPGTVSANSPLHF.